The TCR beta chain described here comes from a study of cytomegalovirus exposure and HLA in healthy donors. Turning to the study itself: Approximately 190 million T cells yielded 100 million or so unique TCR beta sequences in earlier analysis. Broader study findings: Likely technical artifact: a cluster of highly shared sequence variants. Certain indistinguishable V segments, among them TRBV6-2 and TRBV6-3, were excluded.

Remarks on this clone: Its target is unknown.

The PCR used 60 Vbeta and 13 Jbeta primers. Repertoires were generated with immunoSEQ multiplex PCR, while TCRdb's copy carries only in-frame clones and drops some. The data hold 170,000 or so clones, with almost 85% observed a single time. The germline V gene has CDR1 MNHNS and CDR2 SASEGT. V lost 7 bases to trimming and J lost 4 bases, with 11 bases between them. CDR3 length equals 12 residues. Sequencing was performed on PBMCs. The V gene is TRBV6-1, the J gene TRBJ2-7; D uncertain. This TCR was sampled from a woman between 45 and 60 years old in good health and CMV-seronegative. The CDR3 sequence is CASTQLTYEQYF. The DNA for the CDR3 is TGTGCCAGCACTCAACTAACGTACGAGCAGTACTTC.